The 24 T cell receptor beta chains below were found in one sample sequenced in a study of metastatic and nonmetastatic thyroid tumors. TCRdb re-called the PCR reads via MiXCR. The table lists more than 40,000 clones, around 4% of them singletons. Every patient underwent thyroid surgery untreated. Sequencing input: blood. The receptors stem from a female donor with papillary thyroid cancer or a benign thyroid nodule (not recorded which). Some clones in this sample may be carry-over from other donors' samples.

By frequency in the sample, this clone is medium-sized. V usage is TRBV6-1 and J usage is TRBJ2-7; D is possibly TRBD1 or TRBD2 (6 bases each). The CDR3 spans 13 residues. Between the trimmed V and J ends, which lost 8 bases and 7 bases, there was a span of 18 bases. Germline V gene data show CDR1 as MNHNS and CDR2 as SASEGT. The CDR3: CASSTQGRDEQYF. The CDR3 DNA sequence: TGTGCCAGCTCAACCCAGGGGCGGGATGAGCAGTACTTC.

The chain carries TRBV19 and TRBJ2-7, with D possibly being TRBD2 (6 bases). V was clipped by 6 bases and J by 5 bases, with 17 bases between them. Germline CDR1 and CDR2: LNHDA and SQIVND (reference sequence). The CDR3 loop spans 14 amino acids. For the CDR3, the DNA is TGTGCCAGTAGAACTGATAGCGGTAACGACGAGCAGTACTTC. Amino acids: CASRTDSGNDEQYF.

Many counts were recorded for this clone. The chain combines TRBV7-3 with TRBJ1-5; TRBD1 matches 8 bases. The trim removed 1 base at V and 5 bases at J, leaving 13 bases unmatched. Germline V gene lookup returns CDR1 SGHTA and CDR2 FQGTGA. CDR3 size: 18 residues. The CDR3 nucleotides are TGTGCCAGCAGCTTAAGTGGGCTAGGCGCAGGGGGCCATCAGCCCCAGCATTTT. Protein sequence: CASSLSGLGAGGHQPQHF.

By sample fraction, this clone is medium-sized (0.01 to 0.1%). This chain joins TRBV6-2 or TRBV6-3 and TRBJ1-2; TRBD1 might be the D (5 bases). Germline V gene data show CDR1 as MNHEY and CDR2 as SVGEGT. The CDR3 is 14 residues long. V gave up 2 bases and J gave up 4 bases, with 11 bases separating them. Written as DNA, the CDR3 is TGTGCCAGCAGTTACGTGCAGGGTGGCTATGGCTACACCTTC. It codes for CASSYVQGGYGYTF.

This clone was counted a few times. The chain links TRBV19 to TRBJ2-5, with 7 nucleotides matching TRBD2. Losses at the gene ends were 3 bases for V and 4 bases for J; bases not matched to a gene: 2. The CDR3 extends over 13 amino acids. CDR1 LNHDA and CDR2 SQIVND come from the germline V gene (reference sequence). The CDR3 sequence is CASSMGGRETQYF. CDR3 coding DNA: TGTGCCAGTAGTATGGGCGGGAGAGAGACCCAGTACTTC. Drawing the rest from reference TRBV19 and TRBJ2-5, the complete variable domain is DGGITQSPKYLFRKEGQNVTLSCEQNLNHDAMYWYRQDPGQGLRLIYYSQIVNDFQKGDIAEGYSVSREKKESFPLTVTSAQKNPTAFYLCASSMGGRETQYFGPGTRLLVL.

Ten or more counts support this clone. V usage is TRBV20-1 and J usage is TRBJ1-2; 9 bases match TRBD1. Germline CDR1 reads DFQATT; CDR2 reads SNEGSKA (reference sequence). The CDR3 runs 14 residues. With 2 bases clipped from V and 6 bases from J, the junction kept 7 bases outside the gene matches. The CDR3 region has the DNA TGCAGTGCTAGACCGGGACAGGGAGTGGATGGCTACACCTTC. Encoded protein: CSARPGQGVDGYTF.

About this clone itself: A much more abundant neighbour one base away suggests this may be a read error. V gene TRBV11-3 combines with J gene TRBJ2-5; D is perhaps TRBD1 (6 bases). This CDR3 has 16 amino acids. Germline V CDR1 and CDR2: SGHNT, YENEEA. Trimming pared 6 bases from V and 0 bases from J, leaving 17 bases between. Here the CDR3 reads CASRLGGYTYQETQYF. The CDR3 DNA follows: TGTGCCAGCAGACTAGGGGGTTACACCTACCAAGAGACCCAGTACTTC.

This clone was seen more than once but under ten times. This sequence joins TRBV28 and TRBJ1-6; D remains unclear. Germline assignment: CDR1 MDHEN and CDR2 SYDVKM. The CDR3 runs to 12 residues. V was clipped by 6 bases and J by 7 bases, with 7 bases between them. The CDR3 DNA is TGTGCCAGCAGCGCCGGAAATTCACCCCTCCACTTT. This encodes CASSAGNSPLHF.

In this sample, this clone turned up a few times. The V and J genes are TRBV27 and TRBJ2-7, with D possibly TRBD2 on 6 matching bases. Per germline, CDR1 MNHEY and CDR2 SMNVEV (reference sequence). This CDR3 contains 12 residues. The CDR3 reads CGRGSRRYEQYF. The DNA for the CDR3 is TGTGGTCGGGGGAGCCGCCGCTACGAGCAGTACTTC.

This clone occurred many times. The CDR3 spells CASSRQGAAGETQYF. In DNA, the CDR3 is TGTGCCAGCAGCCGGCAGGGGGCGGCCGGGGAGACCCAGTACTTC. The chain carries TRBV3-1 and TRBJ2-5; 8 bases agree with TRBD1. V gave up 4 bases and J gave up 5 bases; unmatched junction bases: 9. The length of the CDR3 is 15 residues. The germline V gene encodes CDR1 LGHDT and CDR2 YNNKEL (reference sequence).

The chain couples TRBV7-2 to TRBJ1-5; D uncertain. There are 14 residues in the CDR3. Germline CDR1 reads SGHTA; CDR2 reads FQGNSA. The ends were cut back, 1 base at V and 3 bases at J, with 7 bases in the middle. CDR3 sequence reads: CASSLGPPNQPQHF. CDR3 DNA: TGTGCCAGCAGCTTAGGTCCCCCCAATCAGCCCCAGCATTTT. Filled out from reference TRBV7-2 and TRBJ1-5, the complete variable domain reads GAGVSQSPSNKVTEKGKDVELRCDPISGHTALYWYRQSLGQGLEFLIYFQGNSAPDKSGLPSDRFSAERTGGSVSTLTIQRTQQEDSAVYLCASSLGPPNQPQHFGDGTRLSIL.

As regards this clone: The conserved closing phenylalanine or tryptophan is absent in this CDR3, likely reflecting a read error. This chain connects TRBV28 to TRBJ1-5; TRBD1 aligns across 9 bases. The germline CDR1 and CDR2 sequences are MDHEN and SYDVKM. This CDR3 comprises 17 residues. V dropped 10 bases and J dropped 3; count of bases not matched to a gene: 16. The DNA for the CDR3 is TGTGCCACCAGCCTACCGACTGGGACAGGGCACAATCAGCCCCAGCATTCT. The encoded protein is CATSLPTGTGHNQPQHS.

This clone was seen at least ten times. A much larger clone is a single base away; this may be a read error. This same CDR3 is encoded by further DNA sequences in the sample. This chain uses TRBV5-1 with TRBJ2-3; TRBD2 aligns across 11 bases. J gave up 4 bases and V 4 bases, and 5 bases lay outside the gene matches. CDR1 and CDR2 (germline): SGHRS, YFSETQ. The CDR3 has 15 amino acids. The CDR3 here is CASSIAGGPADTQYF. The CDR3 DNA follows: TGCGCCAGCAGCATAGCGGGAGGGCCAGCAGATACGCAGTATTTT.

Many counts were recorded for this clone. Other DNA sequences in the sample encode the same CDR3. The chain carries TRBV4-1 and TRBJ2-3; TRBD1 agrees at 8 bases. V dropped 4 bases and J dropped 8; count of bases not matched to a gene: 11. Germline V gene data show CDR1 as MGHRA and CDR2 as YSYEKL. The CDR3 consists of 15 residues. CDR3 amino acids: CASSPDRGQYGTQYF. CDR3 nucleotides: TGCGCCAGCAGCCCCGACAGGGGTCAATACGGTACGCAGTATTTT.

This clone was seen a handful of times. The V and J genes are TRBV19 and TRBJ1-1; 10 bases match TRBD1. From germline, CDR1 is LNHDA and CDR2 SQIVND (reference sequence). This CDR3 is built from 16 residues. V trimming: 6 bases; J trimming: 0 bases; junction bases outside the gene matches: 7. The CDR3, as DNA: TGTGCCAGTAGCACACGGACAGGGGGTATGAACACTGAAGCTTTCTTT. This codes for CASSTRTGGMNTEAFF.

This clone has only a few counts. The chain uses TRBV6-2 or TRBV6-3 and TRBJ2-5; D call uncertain. The length of the CDR3 is 12 residues. Trimming took 2 bases from V and 5 from J, leaving 6 bases between them. Germline CDR1 and CDR2: MNHEY and SVGEGT. The CDR3 loop is CASSYEYETQYF. The CDR3 DNA is TGTGCCAGCAGTTACGAGTACGAGACCCAGTACTTC.

This clone was counted at least ten times. The chain combines TRBV5-5 with TRBJ1-2, with TRBD1 matching 8 bases. V was pared by 7 bases and J by 4 bases, with 0 bases of the junction left unmatched. Germline assignment: CDR1 SGHKS and CDR2 YYEKEE (reference sequence). The CDR3 length is 11 residues. The CDR3 region is CASQGAYGYTF. CDR3 bases: TGTGCCAGCCAGGGGGCCTATGGCTACACCTTC.

This clone was seen a handful of times. The chain is built from TRBV27 and TRBJ2-5; 8 bases match TRBD1. Trimming took 3 bases from V and 0 from J; bases not matched to a gene: 9. This CDR3 contains 17 residues. Germline V gene data show CDR1 as MNHEY and CDR2 as SMNVEV (reference sequence). DNA of the CDR3: TGTGCCAGCAGTTTGTTCCCGGGACAGGCCAACCAAGAGACCCAGTACTTC. It encodes CASSLFPGQANQETQYF.

A remark on this clone: The CDR3 does not close with the conserved phenylalanine or tryptophan, likely indicating a read error. V gene TRBV6-1 combines with J gene TRBJ1-2; weak D call: TRBD1 (6 bases). The CDR3 runs 14 residues. Germline V CDR1 and CDR2: MNHNS, SASEGT. V shed 6 bases and J shed 3 bases, with 14 bases lying between them. The CDR3 DNA reads TGTGCCAGCAGCCGGACAGTCCTTGACTATGGCTACACCATC. As protein: CASSRTVLDYGYTI.

This clone has a count of ten or more. The chain couples TRBV2 to TRBJ2-3, with a possible D match to TRBD1 (6 bases). Per the germline V gene, CDR1 is SNHLY and CDR2 is FYNNEI. Trimming stripped 6 bases from V and 8 bases from J, with 18 bases between. The CDR3 consists of 14 residues. The CDR3 region is CASRRTVASSTQYF. The CDR3, as DNA: TGTGCCAGCAGAAGGACAGTTGCCTCCTCTACGCAGTATTTT.

This clone appeared many times. The rearrangement uses TRBV5-1 and TRBJ1-1; TRBD1 might be the D (5 bases). CDR1 SGHRS and CDR2 YFSETQ come from the germline V gene. Trimming removed 6 bases from V and 1 base from J, with 16 bases in between. The CDR3 sequence is 15 residues long. The CDR3 here is CASKKKTDTNTEAFF. The CDR3 coding sequence is TGCGCCAGCAAAAAAAAGACAGACACGAACACTGAAGCTTTCTTT.

This clone was observed a handful of times. The junction departs from germline at one end; a sequencing error may be responsible. The V and J genes are TRBV20-1 and TRBJ1-5; tentative D call: TRBD1 (6 bases). Germline CDR1 is DFQATT and CDR2 is SNEGSKA (reference sequence). The CDR3 consists of 14 residues. The CDR3 loop reads CSAVMGRGNRPQHF. CDR3 DNA: TGCAGTGCTGTAATGGGCAGGGGAAATCGGCCCCAGCATTTT.

This clone occurred many times. The chain links TRBV20-1 to TRBJ2-7; 12 bases are a match to TRBD2. Losses at the gene ends were 6 bases for V and 5 bases for J; bases not matched to a gene: 5. This CDR3 is built from 13 residues. Germline V gene sequence: CDR1 DFQATT, CDR2 SNEGSKA (reference sequence). As DNA, the CDR3 is TGCAGTGCCACGACTAGCGGGAGTCACGAGCAGTACTTC. It encodes CSATTSGSHEQYF.

This clone was counted between two and nine times. V and J are TRBV7-2 and TRBJ2-7; 10 bases line up with TRBD2. The CDR3 covers 16 residues. The V and J ends lost 4 bases and 5 bases, in that order; junction bases with no gene match: 11. Germline V gene data show CDR1 as SGHTA and CDR2 as FQGNSA. The CDR3 region has the DNA TGTGCCAGCAGCTCCTCGACTAGCGGGCCCGGAGACGAGCAGTACTTC. Protein: CASSSSTSGPGDEQYF. The whole variable domain, filled in from reference TRBV7-2 and TRBJ2-7, reads GAGVSQSPSNKVTEKGKDVELRCDPISGHTALYWYRQSLGQGLEFLIYFQGNSAPDKSGLPSDRFSAERTGGSVSTLTIQRTQQEDSAVYLCASSSSTSGPGDEQYFGPGTRLTVT.